This T cell receptor beta chain was observed in a study of blood T cell repertoires in COVID-19. Data came from immunoSEQ multiplex PCR; TCRdb stores just in-frame clones and leaves some out. Of around 270,000 clones in the sample, over 75% are singletons; the top ten hold about 3.4%. Between the trimmed V and J ends, which lost 3 bases and 4 bases, there was a span of 9 bases. CDR1 is KGHSH and CDR2 is LQKENI in the germline V gene. The CDR3 covers 13 residues. The V call is TRBV18, the J call TRBJ1-2, with D tentatively TRBD1 (6 bases). The specimen was PBMCs or T cells enriched from blood (not recorded which). This clonotype was obtained from a woman in her forties who had been exposed to COVID-19. CDR3 sequence: CASSPGQVYGYTF. CDR3 nucleotide sequence: TGTGCCAGCTCACCGGGACAAGTCTATGGCTACACCTTC.